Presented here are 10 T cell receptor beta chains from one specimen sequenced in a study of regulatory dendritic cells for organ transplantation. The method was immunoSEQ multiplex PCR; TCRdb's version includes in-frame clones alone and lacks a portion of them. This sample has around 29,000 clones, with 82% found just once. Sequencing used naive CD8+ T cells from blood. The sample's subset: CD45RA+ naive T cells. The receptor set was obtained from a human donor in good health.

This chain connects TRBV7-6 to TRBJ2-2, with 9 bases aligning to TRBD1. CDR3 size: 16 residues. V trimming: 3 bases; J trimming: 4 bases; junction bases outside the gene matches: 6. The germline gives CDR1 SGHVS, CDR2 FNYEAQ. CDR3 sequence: CASSFSWDRVTGELFF. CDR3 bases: TGTGCCAGCAGCTTCTCATGGGACAGGGTCACCGGGGAGCTGTTTTTT. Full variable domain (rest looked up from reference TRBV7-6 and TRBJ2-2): GAGVSQSPRYKVTKRGQDVALRCDPISGHVSLYWYRQALGQGPEFLTYFNYEAQQDKSGLPNDRFSAERPEGSISTLTIQRTEQRDSAMYRCASSFSWDRVTGELFFGEGSRLTVL.

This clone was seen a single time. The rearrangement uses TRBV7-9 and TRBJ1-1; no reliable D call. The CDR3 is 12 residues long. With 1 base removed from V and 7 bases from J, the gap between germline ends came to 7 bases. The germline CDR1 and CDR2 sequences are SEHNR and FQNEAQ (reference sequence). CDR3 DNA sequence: TGTGCCAGCAGCTTAGTGCTAGTTGAAGCTTTCTTT. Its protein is CASSLVLVEAFF.

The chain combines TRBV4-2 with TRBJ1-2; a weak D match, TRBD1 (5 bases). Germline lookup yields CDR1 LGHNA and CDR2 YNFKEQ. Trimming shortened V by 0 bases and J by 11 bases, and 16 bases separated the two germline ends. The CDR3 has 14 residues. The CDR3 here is CASSQDEGGVGYTF. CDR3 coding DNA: TGTGCCAGCAGCCAAGATGAGGGAGGGGTAGGGTACACCTTC.

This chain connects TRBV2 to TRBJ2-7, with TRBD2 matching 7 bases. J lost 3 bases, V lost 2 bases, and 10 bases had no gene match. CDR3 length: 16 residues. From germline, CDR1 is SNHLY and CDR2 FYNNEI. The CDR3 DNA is TGTGCCAGCAGTGAACGTGCTTGGGGACTACGCTACGAGCAGTACTTC. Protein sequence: CASSERAWGLRYEQYF.

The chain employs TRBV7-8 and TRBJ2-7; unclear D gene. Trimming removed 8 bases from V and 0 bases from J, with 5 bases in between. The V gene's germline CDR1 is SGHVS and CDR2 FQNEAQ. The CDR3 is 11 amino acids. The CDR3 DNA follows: TGTGCCAGCTTCAACTCCTACGAGCAGTACTTC. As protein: CASFNSYEQYF.

CDR3 in DNA: TGTGCCAGCAGCGACAGGTCGCATCAGCCCCAGCATTTT. Encoded protein: CASSDRSHQPQHF. The gene calls are TRBV27 and TRBJ1-5, with a tentative D call TRBD1 (6 bases). The CDR3 loop spans 13 amino acids. V lost 6 bases and J lost 5, with 11 bases in between. Germline CDR1 is MNHEY and CDR2 is SMNVEV (reference sequence).

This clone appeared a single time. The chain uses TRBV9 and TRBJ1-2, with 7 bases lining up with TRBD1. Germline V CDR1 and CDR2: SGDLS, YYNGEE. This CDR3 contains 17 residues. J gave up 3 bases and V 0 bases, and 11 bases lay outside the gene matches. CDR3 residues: CASSVVAGDRQDYGYTF. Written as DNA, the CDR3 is TGTGCCAGCAGCGTAGTAGCCGGGGACAGACAAGACTATGGCTACACCTTC. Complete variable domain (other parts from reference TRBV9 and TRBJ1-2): DSGVTQTPKHLITATGQRVTLRCSPRSGDLSVYWYQQSLDQGLQFLIQYYNGEERAKGNILERFSAQQFPDLHSELNLSSLELGDSALYFCASSVVAGDRQDYGYTFGSGTRLTVV.

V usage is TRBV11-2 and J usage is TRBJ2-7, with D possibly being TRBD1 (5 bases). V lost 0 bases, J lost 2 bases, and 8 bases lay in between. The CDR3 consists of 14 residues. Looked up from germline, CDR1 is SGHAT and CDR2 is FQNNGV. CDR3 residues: CASSLDPGTYEQYF. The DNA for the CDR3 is TGTGCCAGCAGCTTAGACCCAGGGACCTACGAGCAGTACTTC.

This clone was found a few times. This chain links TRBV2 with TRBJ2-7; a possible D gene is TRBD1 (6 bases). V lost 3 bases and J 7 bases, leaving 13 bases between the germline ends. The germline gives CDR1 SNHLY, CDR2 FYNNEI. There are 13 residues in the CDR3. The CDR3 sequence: CASSDLGAREQYF. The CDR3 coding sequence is TGTGCCAGCAGTGATCTGGGGGCGAGGGAGCAGTACTTC.

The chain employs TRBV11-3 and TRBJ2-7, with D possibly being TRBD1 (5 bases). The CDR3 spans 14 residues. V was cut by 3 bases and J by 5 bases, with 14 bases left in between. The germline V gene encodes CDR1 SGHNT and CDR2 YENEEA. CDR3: CASSLTTVNNEQYF. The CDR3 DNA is TGTGCCAGCAGCTTGACGACAGTTAACAACGAGCAGTACTTC.